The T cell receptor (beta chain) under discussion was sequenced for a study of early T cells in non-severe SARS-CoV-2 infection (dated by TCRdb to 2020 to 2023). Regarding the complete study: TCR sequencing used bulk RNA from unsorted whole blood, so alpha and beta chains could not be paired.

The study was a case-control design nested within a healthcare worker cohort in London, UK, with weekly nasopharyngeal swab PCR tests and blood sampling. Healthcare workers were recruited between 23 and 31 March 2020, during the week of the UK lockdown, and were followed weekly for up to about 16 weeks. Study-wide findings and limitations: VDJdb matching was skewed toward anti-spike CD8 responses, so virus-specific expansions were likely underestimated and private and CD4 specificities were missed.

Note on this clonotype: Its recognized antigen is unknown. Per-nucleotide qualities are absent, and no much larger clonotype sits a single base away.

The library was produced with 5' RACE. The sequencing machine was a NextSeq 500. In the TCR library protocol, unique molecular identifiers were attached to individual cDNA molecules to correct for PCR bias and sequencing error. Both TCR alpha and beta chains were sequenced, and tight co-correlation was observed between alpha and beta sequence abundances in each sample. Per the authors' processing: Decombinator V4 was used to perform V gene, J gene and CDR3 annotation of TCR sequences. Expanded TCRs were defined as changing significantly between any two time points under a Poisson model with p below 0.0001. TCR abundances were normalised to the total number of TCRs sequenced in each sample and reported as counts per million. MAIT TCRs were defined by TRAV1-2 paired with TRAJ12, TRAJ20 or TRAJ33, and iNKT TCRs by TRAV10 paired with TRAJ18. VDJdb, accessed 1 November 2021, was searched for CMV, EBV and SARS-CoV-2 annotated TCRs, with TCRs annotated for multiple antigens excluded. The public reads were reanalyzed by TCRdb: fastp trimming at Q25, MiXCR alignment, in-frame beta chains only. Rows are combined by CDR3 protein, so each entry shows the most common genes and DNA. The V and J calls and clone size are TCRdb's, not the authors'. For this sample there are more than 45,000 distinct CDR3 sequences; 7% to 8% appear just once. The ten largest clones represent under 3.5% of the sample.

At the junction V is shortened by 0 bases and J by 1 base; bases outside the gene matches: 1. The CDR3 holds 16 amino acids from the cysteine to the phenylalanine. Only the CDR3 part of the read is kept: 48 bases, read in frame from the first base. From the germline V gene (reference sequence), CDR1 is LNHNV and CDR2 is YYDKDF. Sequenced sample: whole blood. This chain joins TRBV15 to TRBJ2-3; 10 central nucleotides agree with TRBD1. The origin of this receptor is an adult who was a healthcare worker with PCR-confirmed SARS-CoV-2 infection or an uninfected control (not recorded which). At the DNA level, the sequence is TGTGCCACCAGCAGAGAGACAGGGGGCGGCACAGATACGCAGTATTTT. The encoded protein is CATSRETGGGTDTQYF.